These 29 T cell receptor beta chains were sequenced from one sample in a study of regulatory T cells in long-lasting Graves disease. Time point here: newly diagnosed GD, antithyroid drugs for less than 3 months. Extracted RNA from PBMCs served as the source of the TCR library. Construction of TCR beta libraries relied on iRepertoire HTBI primers and on Arm-PCR targeting CDR3 regions. TCRdb used MiXCR to reprocess the multiplex PCR reads, holding one entry per CDR3 protein. Among 620,000 or so distinct CDR3 sequences, 15% to 20% were seen once, and the ten largest hold about 18%. These data also featured in a second study, about T cells in Graves' hyperthyroidism and ophthalmopathy.

The starting material was peripheral blood mononuclear cells (PBMCs), obtained at new diagnosis, from a patient treated with antithyroid drugs. The receptors were sampled from a woman aged 25-40 years with Graves disease.

This clonotype was seen at least ten times. The chain combines TRBV2 with TRBJ1-2; 7 bases line up with TRBD1. The CDR3 sequence is 13 residues long. The germline CDR1 and CDR2 sequences are SNHLY and FYNNEI. Trimming removed 7 bases from V and 1 base from J; junction bases left unmatched: 3. CDR3 nucleotides: TGTGCCAGCATCTGGGACAGTAACTATGGCTACACCTTC. Amino acids: CASIWDSNYGYTF.

The gene calls are TRBV12-3 or TRBV12-4 and TRBJ2-7, with 7 bases that match TRBD1. The junction had 8 bases not matched to a gene; V was cut back by 6 bases and J by 3 bases. CDR3 length: 14 residues. In DNA form, the CDR3 reads TGTGCCAGCAGCTTGGAGACAGGGAACTACGAGCAGTACTTC. Translated, it gives CASSLETGNYEQYF.

The chain has TRBV2 and TRBJ2-3; D is possibly TRBD2 (5 bases). This CDR3 is built from 15 residues. V shed 10 bases and J shed 2 bases, with 19 bases lying between them. The V gene's germline CDR1 is SNHLY and CDR2 FYNNEI. Here the CDR3 DNA reads TGTGCCACCACCCCCTTACTAGAGCTCACAGATACGCAGTATTTT. It translates to CATTPLLELTDTQYF.

This clonotype was found many times. The chain uses TRBV2 and TRBJ2-7; 7 bases agree with TRBD1. Germline CDR1 reads SNHLY; CDR2 reads FYNNEI. The CDR3 runs 12 residues. With V trimmed by 5 bases and J by 9 bases, 7 bases remained unmatched. The CDR3 region is CASSYRGKGQYF. In DNA form, the CDR3 reads TGTGCCAGCAGTTACAGGGGCAAGGGGCAGTACTTC. Filled out from reference TRBV2 and TRBJ2-7, the complete variable domain reads EPEVTQTPSHQVTQMGQEVILRCVPISNHLYFYWYRQILGQKVEFLVSFYNNEISEKSEIFDDQFSVERPDGSNFTLKIRSTKLEDSAMYFCASSYRGKGQYFGPGTRLTVT.

This sequence joins TRBV7-2 and TRBJ2-2; TRBD1 matches 8 bases. The V segment lost 2 bases and the J segment 4 bases; nucleotides outside the gene matches: 9. CDR1 SGHTA and CDR2 FQGNSA come from the germline V gene. The CDR3 is 17 residues long. CDR3 sequence reads: CASSLSLDRVVTGELFF. The CDR3, as DNA: TGTGCCAGCAGCTTAAGTCTGGACAGGGTGGTCACCGGGGAGCTGTTTTTT.

This clonotype showed up many times. The chain joins TRBV6-9 to TRBJ2-2; D gene uncertain. In germline, CDR1 is MNHGY, CDR2 SVAAGI. The CDR3 runs 13 residues. Trimming removed 4 bases at V and 3 bases at J, with 6 bases between. CDR3 loop: CASSFTDTGELFF. The CDR3 region has the DNA TGTGCCAGCAGTTTTACGGACACCGGGGAGCTGTTTTTT.

This clonotype was seen a few times. V is TRBV6-1 and J is TRBJ1-2; no firm D call. Germline CDR1 and CDR2: MNHNS and SASEGT. The CDR3 sequence is 16 residues long. Trimming cost V 5 bases and J 3 bases, with 19 bases left between them. The CDR3 DNA sequence: TGTGCCAGCAGTCCTCTTACAGCACTAGGGCACTATGGCTACACCTTC. This sequence encodes CASSPLTALGHYGYTF.

This clonotype showed up many times. V gene TRBV28 combines with J gene TRBJ2-7; 10 nucleotides agree with TRBD1. The CDR3 consists of 16 residues. The V segment lost 6 bases and the J segment 2 bases; nucleotides outside the gene matches: 10. Looked up from germline, CDR1 is MDHEN and CDR2 is SYDVKM. This chain's CDR3 is CASSLPLGQGPYEQYF. DNA for the CDR3: TGTGCCAGCAGCCTGCCCCTGGGACAGGGGCCCTACGAGCAGTACTTC.

In this sample, this clonotype turned up many times. This chain uses TRBV2 with TRBJ2-7; the D gene is possibly TRBD2 (5 bases). The CDR3 runs 14 residues. Germline V gene lookup returns CDR1 SNHLY and CDR2 FYNNEI. V gave up 6 bases and J gave up 1 base, with 13 bases separating them. CDR3: CASRGVARSYEQYF. The CDR3 DNA follows: TGTGCCAGCAGGGGAGTAGCTAGGTCCTACGAGCAGTACTTC.

Only a few counts were recorded for this clonotype. This chain uses TRBV5-1 with TRBJ2-3, with 7 bases lining up with TRBD1. Trimming took 3 bases from V and 1 from J; bases not matched to a gene: 5. From germline, CDR1 is SGHRS and CDR2 YFSETQ. This CDR3 has 15 residues. The CDR3 DNA is TGCGCCAGCAGCTACAGGGGCCCCGGCACAGATACGCAGTATTTT. The encoded protein is CASSYRGPGTDTQYF.

Turning to this clonotype: Since a much larger clone is just one base distant, this may be a read error. Because it lacks the conserved phenylalanine or tryptophan at the end, this CDR3 is likely a read error. CDR3 protein: CATSDRGQPQHV. The CDR3 bases are TGTGCCACCAGTGACAGGGGGCAGCCCCAGCATGTT. The chain combines TRBV24-1 with TRBJ1-5, with 7 positions matching TRBD1. Germline CDR1 KGHDR, CDR2 SFDVKD. Germline trimming cut 4 bases from V and 7 bases from J; bases unmatched to any gene: 0. The CDR3 contains 12 residues.

The chain uses TRBV19 and TRBJ1-1; D gene ambiguous. The CDR3 sequence is 14 residues long. The V and J ends lost 9 bases and 1 base respectively, with 15 bases between them. The germline gives CDR1 LNHDA, CDR2 SQIVND (reference sequence). The CDR3 sequence is CASRWGTGNTEAFF. The CDR3 coding sequence is TGTGCCAGCCGGTGGGGAACGGGGAACACTGAAGCTTTCTTT. Together with reference TRBV19 and TRBJ1-1, the CDR3 gives the full variable domain: DGGITQSPKYLFRKEGQNVTLSCEQNLNHDAMYWYRQDPGQGLRLIYYSQIVNDFQKGDIAEGYSVSREKKESFPLTVTSAQKNPTAFYLCASRWGTGNTEAFFGQGTRLTVV.

This clonotype was observed at least ten times. The chain carries TRBV2 and TRBJ2-3, with D possibly TRBD1 on 6 matching bases. Deletions cut 6 bases from V and 5 bases from J, with 15 bases between. Germline V gene data show CDR1 as SNHLY and CDR2 as FYNNEI. This CDR3 region has 14 residues. Written as DNA, the CDR3 is TGTGCCAGCAGCCAGGGGAGCACAGGAGATACGCAGTATTTT. Its translation: CASSQGSTGDTQYF.

This clonotype was picked up a small number of times. The chain couples TRBV28 to TRBJ2-1; tentatively, D is TRBD2 (6 bases). The CDR3 extends over 10 amino acids. CDR1 and CDR2 (germline): MDHEN, SYDVKM. The CDR3 DNA follows: TGTGCGATCTGGAGGGGTGAGCAGTTCTTC. This codes for CAIWRGEQFF.

In its sample, this clonotype was seen many times. In DNA form, the CDR3 reads TGTGCCAGCAGCTTAGTTTCCGGGGTGAACACTGAAGCTTTCTTT. This sequence encodes CASSLVSGVNTEAFF. The chain links TRBV11-2 to TRBJ1-1; D is ambiguous. V lost 1 base and J 0 bases, leaving 9 bases between the germline ends. The CDR3 is made up of 15 amino acids. Germline V gene lookup returns CDR1 SGHAT and CDR2 FQNNGV.

This clonotype was counted ten times or more. The V call is TRBV13, the J call TRBJ2-3; D call uncertain. Germline V gene data show CDR1 as PRHDT and CDR2 as FYEKMQ (reference sequence). The CDR3 extends over 14 amino acids. V was trimmed by 5 bases and J by 4 bases, leaving 13 bases between them. CDR3 sequence: CASSPGQRADTQYF. The DNA of the CDR3 is TGTGCCAGCAGCCCTGGGCAGCGAGCAGATACGCAGTATTTT.

The table lists this clonotype with a few counts. The V gene is TRBV6-1, the J gene TRBJ2-1; 8 bases line up with TRBD2. The V segment lost 7 bases and the J segment 9 bases; nucleotides outside the gene matches: 5. Germline V gene lookup returns CDR1 MNHNS and CDR2 SASEGT. The CDR3 runs 12 residues. The CDR3 region is CASKDGRGEQFF. In DNA, the CDR3 is TGTGCCAGCAAGGACGGGAGGGGTGAGCAGTTCTTC.

This clonotype was counted many times. The chain recombines TRBV20-1 with TRBJ2-3; TRBD2 aligns across 8 bases. The germline gives CDR1 DFQATT, CDR2 SNEGSKA (reference sequence). V trimming: 1 base; J trimming: 3 bases; junction bases outside the gene matches: 6. The CDR3 extends over 15 amino acids. CDR3 residues: CSARVAGKSTDTQYF. CDR3 sequence (DNA): TGCAGTGCTAGAGTAGCGGGAAAAAGTACAGATACGCAGTATTTT.

The table lists this clonotype with many counts. V and J are TRBV6-2 or TRBV6-3 and TRBJ2-1; tentatively, D is TRBD1 (5 bases). The CDR3 is made up of 16 amino acids. V lost 5 bases and J 4 bases, leaving 18 bases between the germline ends. Germline CDR1 is MNHEY and CDR2 is SVGEGT. The CDR3 is CASSKGFADAYNEQFF. The CDR3 DNA follows: TGTGCCAGCAGTAAGGGGTTCGCGGACGCTTACAATGAGCAGTTCTTC.

This clonotype occurred a few times. The chain combines TRBV6-2 or TRBV6-3 with TRBJ2-7, with TRBD1 matching 8 bases. This CDR3 contains 17 residues. CDR1 is MNHEY, CDR2 SVGEGT, per germline. Unmatched junction bases numbered 12, after V lost 4 bases and J lost 1 base. The CDR3 sequence: CASSSLFQGALSYEQYF. The CDR3 region has the DNA TGTGCCAGCAGTTCCCTGTTCCAGGGGGCTTTGTCCTACGAGCAGTACTTC.

This clonotype was seen repeatedly, ten times or more. The rearrangement links TRBV6-5 to TRBJ2-2; tentative D call: TRBD2 (6 bases). Looked up from germline, CDR1 is MNHEY and CDR2 is SVGAGI. The CDR3 loop spans 16 amino acids. The germline V and J ends were trimmed by 3 bases and 0 bases, with 11 bases remaining between them. The DNA of the CDR3 is TGTGCCAGCAGTTATCTGCGCGGGACGAACACCGGGGAGCTGTTTTTT. This gives the protein CASSYLRGTNTGELFF.

This clonotype has a count of ten or more. This chain links TRBV5-1 with TRBJ2-7; TRBD1 matches at 7 bases. The V and J ends lost 4 bases and 3 bases, in that order; junction bases with no gene match: 10. This CDR3 is 15 amino acids long. Germline CDR1 is SGHRS and CDR2 is YFSETQ. This CDR3 reads CASSDGTVNHYEQYF. The CDR3 DNA reads TGCGCCAGCAGCGACGGGACAGTTAACCACTACGAGCAGTACTTC.

A few counts support this clonotype. This sequence joins TRBV20-1 and TRBJ2-2, with D perhaps matching TRBD2 (7 bases). The germline V and J ends were trimmed by 0 bases and 6 bases, with 11 bases remaining between them. The CDR3 covers 14 residues. The V gene's germline CDR1 is DFQATT and CDR2 SNEGSKA (reference sequence). The CDR3 DNA is TGCAGTGCTAGAGATACAGGGAGGGCCGGGGAGCTGTTTTTT. Protein: CSARDTGRAGELFF.

A remark on this clonotype: The junction does not match germline at one end; this may be a read error. The chain joins TRBV5-1 to TRBJ2-1, with 8 bases lining up with TRBD2. Germline V lookup: CDR1 SGHRS, CDR2 YFSETQ. This CDR3 comprises 16 residues. For the CDR3, the DNA is TGCGCCAGCAGCCGTGATAGCGGGATGTCCTACAATGAGCATTTCTTC. Amino acid sequence: CASSRDSGMSYNEHFF. Supplemented by reference TRBV5-1 and TRBJ2-1, the full variable domain reads KAGVTQTPRYLIKTRGQQVTLSCSPISGHRSVSWYQQTPGQGLQFLFEYFSETQRNKGNFPGRFSGRQFSNSRSEMNVSTLELGDSALYLCASSRDSGMSYNEHFFGPGTRLTVL.

The J gene is TRBJ1-6, the V gene TRBV5-1, with D uncertain. Germline V CDR1 and CDR2: SGHRS, YFSETQ. The ends were cut back, 0 bases at V and 8 bases at J, with 6 bases in the middle. The CDR3 is 13 amino acids. The DNA for the CDR3 is TGCGCCAGCAGCTTGGCCTCATATTCACCCCTCCACTTT. Its protein is CASSLASYSPLHF.

The rearrangement uses TRBV3-1 and TRBJ2-7, with a weak D call TRBD2 (5 bases). V was clipped by 0 bases and J by 4 bases, with 13 bases between them. From germline, CDR1 is LGHDT and CDR2 YNNKEL (reference sequence). The CDR3 runs 15 residues. CDR3 nucleotide sequence: TGTGCCAGCAGCCAAGAGCGGACCGGAGGTTACGAGCAGTACTTC. Translating it yields CASSQERTGGYEQYF.

The chain uses TRBV15 and TRBJ2-5; D is unclear. Trimming stripped 3 bases from V and 2 bases from J, with 1 base between. The germline V gene has CDR1 LNHNV and CDR2 YYDKDF (reference sequence). The CDR3 has 11 residues. In nucleotides, the CDR3 is TGTGCCACCAGCAGGCAAGAGACCCAGTACTTC. This gives the protein CATSRQETQYF.

This clonotype was seen only a few times. This chain uses TRBV28 with TRBJ1-5, with 8 positions matching TRBD1. CDR1 and CDR2 (germline): MDHEN, SYDVKM. The CDR3 extends over 14 amino acids. With 8 bases clipped from V and 4 bases from J, the junction kept 7 bases outside the gene matches. This CDR3 is CASGDRNKNQPQHF. CDR3 bases: TGTGCCAGCGGGGACAGGAATAAAAATCAGCCCCAGCATTTT.

This clonotype showed up many times. The chain is built from TRBV28 and TRBJ2-1; 9 bases are shared with TRBD1. With 4 bases clipped from V and 10 bases from J, the junction kept 8 bases outside the gene matches. Germline V gene lookup returns CDR1 MDHEN and CDR2 SYDVKM. This CDR3 contains 14 residues. The CDR3 region has the DNA TGTGCCAGCAGTTCCAGGACAGGGGTGTACGAGCAGTTCTTC. Its protein is CASSSRTGVYEQFF.